Presented here are 22 T cell receptor beta chains from one specimen sequenced in a study of cytomegalovirus exposure and HLA in healthy donors. Both 60 Vbeta primers and 13 Jbeta primers went into the PCR. The repertoire was sequenced with immunoSEQ multiplex PCR; TCRdb's copy has only in-frame clones and lacks some. Among some 160,000 clones listed, about 76% were seen once. Sequencing input: PBMCs. Receptors originate from a woman aged 18-29 years in good health and CMV-seropositive.

This chain connects TRBV7-9 to TRBJ1-5, with TRBD1 matching over 10 bases. The germline V gene encodes CDR1 SEHNR and CDR2 FQNEAQ (reference sequence). The CDR3 extends over 16 amino acids. J was trimmed by 4 bases and V by 5 bases; bases with no gene match: 8. The CDR3 DNA reads TGTGCCAGCAGCCATTTGGGACAGGGGATTAATCAGCCCCAGCATTTT. Translated: CASSHLGQGINQPQHF.

The V gene is TRBV9, the J gene TRBJ1-2, with 8 bases identical to TRBD1. V gave up 3 bases and J gave up 6 bases; unmatched junction bases: 10. The CDR3 has 15 amino acids. Germline CDR1 reads SGDLS; CDR2 reads YYNGEE. The CDR3 here is CASSGPGQEGNGYTF. CDR3 DNA: TGTGCCAGCAGCGGACCGGGACAGGAAGGTAATGGCTACACCTTC. The complete variable domain, with remaining parts taken from reference TRBV9 and TRBJ1-2, reads DSGVTQTPKHLITATGQRVTLRCSPRSGDLSVYWYQQSLDQGLQFLIQYYNGEERAKGNILERFSAQQFPDLHSELNLSSLELGDSALYFCASSGPGQEGNGYTFGSGTRLTVV.

This sequence joins TRBV5-1 and TRBJ1-1; 7 bases map to TRBD1. J lost 1 base, V lost 2 bases, and 5 bases had no gene match. The CDR3 is 15 amino acids. The V gene's germline CDR1 is SGHRS and CDR2 YFSETQ. In DNA form, the CDR3 reads TGCGCCAGCAGCTTTGGGACAGACGAGAACACTGAAGCTTTCTTT. It is translated as CASSFGTDENTEAFF.

The chain has TRBV10-3 and TRBJ2-5, with TRBD2 identical over 12 bases. V lost 4 bases and J lost 2; bases outside the gene matches: 2. Germline V gene lookup returns CDR1 ENHRY and CDR2 SYGVKD. This CDR3 has 15 amino acids. CDR3 loop: CAISGTSGIQETQYF. The CDR3, as DNA: TGTGCCATCAGTGGGACTAGCGGGATTCAAGAGACCCAGTACTTC.

J is TRBJ1-2 and V is TRBV5-1, with 7 bases fitting TRBD1. The CDR3 consists of 14 residues. Trimming removed 4 bases from V and 7 bases from J; junction bases left unmatched: 10. The germline V gene encodes CDR1 SGHRS and CDR2 YFSETQ. The CDR3: CASSTGTEAGGYTF. CDR3 sequence (DNA): TGCGCCAGCAGCACTGGGACAGAGGCCGGTGGCTACACCTTC.

This clone showed up just once. The chain couples TRBV21-1 to TRBJ2-7; TRBD2, the table's D call, lacks a check against the DNA. TRBV21-1 constitutes a pseudogene. This CDR3 region has 15 residues. The CDR3 region has the DNA TGTGCCAGCAGCATAATGGTTGGACTGTCCTACGAGCAGTACTTC. Amino acids: CASSIMVGLSYEQYF.

The V and J genes are TRBV28 and TRBJ2-5; tentative D call: TRBD2 (6 bases). The J call may be incorrect, as the DNA end agrees better with TRBJ2-7. From germline, CDR1 is MDHEN and CDR2 SYDVKM. The CDR3 contains 13 residues. The CDR3 bases are TGTGCCAGCAGTCCCACGGGACTGTACGAGCAGTACTTC. Its protein product is CASSPTGLYEQYF.

This rearrangement joins TRBV4-3 to TRBJ1-3; TRBD1 matches at 9 bases. J lost 4 bases, V lost 4 bases, and 8 bases had no gene match. CDR1 is LGHNA and CDR2 is YSLEER in the germline V gene. This CDR3 has 16 residues. The CDR3 DNA is TGCGCCAGCAGCCGGAACGACAGGGGGATCGGAAACACCATATATTTT. Translated, it gives CASSRNDRGIGNTIYF.

The J gene is TRBJ1-5, the V gene TRBV7-9; D might be TRBD1 (5 bases). The V end lost 5 bases, the J end lost 7 bases, and 9 bases lay between the germline ends. This CDR3 is built from 12 residues. Germline CDR1 reads SEHNR; CDR2 reads FQNEAQ (reference sequence). The CDR3 spells CASSAGYQPQHF. CDR3 nucleotide sequence: TGTGCCAGCAGCGCAGGGTACCAGCCCCAGCATTTT.

The V call is TRBV9, the J call TRBJ1-5, with D unresolved. The ends were cut back, 2 bases at V and 0 bases at J, with 3 bases in the middle. The germline gives CDR1 SGDLS, CDR2 YYNGEE. This CDR3 spans 13 amino acids. This chain's CDR3 is CASSVSSNQPQHF. CDR3 sequence (DNA): TGTGCCAGCAGCGTCAGTAGCAATCAGCCCCAGCATTTT.

The V and J genes are TRBV30 and TRBJ2-1; TRBD1 matches 11 bases. V gave up 0 bases and J gave up 9 bases; unmatched junction bases: 4. This CDR3 contains 14 residues. Germline-derived CDR1 and CDR2 are GTSNPN and SVGIG (reference sequence). As DNA, the CDR3 is TGTGCCTGGAGTGTTGGGACAGGGGGTATTGAGCAGTTCTTC. This encodes CAWSVGTGGIEQFF.

A few counts support this clone. This chain links TRBV7-9 with TRBJ2-5, with a tentative D call TRBD1 (6 bases). V was clipped by 1 base and J by 7 bases, with 10 bases between them. The CDR3 length is 13 residues. CDR1 is SEHNR and CDR2 is FQNEAQ in the germline V gene (reference sequence). Written as DNA, the CDR3 is TGTGCCAGCAGCTTAGGGGGGCTTGGGACCCAGTACTTC. This encodes CASSLGGLGTQYF.

Only a few counts were recorded for this clone. This chain links TRBV18 with TRBJ2-7; D gene unclear. Trimming left V 0 bases short and J 0 bases short, with 15 bases between. CDR3 length equals 17 residues. Looked up from germline, CDR1 is KGHSH and CDR2 is LQKENI. CDR3 loop: CASSPPDGGESSYEQYF. The CDR3 DNA is TGTGCCAGCTCACCACCAGATGGTGGTGAGAGCTCCTACGAGCAGTACTTC.

CDR3: CASRRRRNTEAFF. DNA for the CDR3: TGTGCCAGCAGGAGACGGAGGAACACTGAAGCTTTCTTT. The genes are TRBV5-6 and TRBJ1-1, with unresolved D. Germline V lookup: CDR1 SGHDT, CDR2 YYEEEE. Trimming removed 5 bases from V and 1 base from J, with 9 bases in between. There are 13 residues in the CDR3.

The chain links TRBV6-5 to TRBJ2-4; TRBD1 matches 8 bases. The CDR3 has 13 amino acids. CDR1 and CDR2 from the germline V gene are MNHEY and SVGAGI. With 7 bases clipped from V and 6 bases from J, the junction kept 5 bases outside the gene matches. This chain's CDR3 is CASTTGQGNIQYF. Written as DNA, the CDR3 is TGTGCCAGCACCACCGGACAGGGAAACATTCAGTACTTC.

CDR3 sequence: CASRVTHTGELFF. CDR3 DNA sequence: TGTGCCAGCAGAGTGACTCACACCGGGGAGCTGTTTTTT. The chain links TRBV2 to TRBJ2-2; D not certain. CDR1 is SNHLY, CDR2 FYNNEI, per germline. The CDR3 is made up of 13 amino acids. Trimming cost V 6 bases and J 3 bases, with 8 bases left between them.

The chain joins TRBV7-6 to TRBJ1-3; D gene ambiguous. CDR3 length: 18 amino acids. The V gene's germline CDR1 is SGHVS and CDR2 FNYEAQ. With 5 bases removed from V and 0 bases from J, the gap between germline ends came to 20 bases. CDR3 protein: CASSRNRHRGSSGNTIYF. Here the CDR3 DNA reads TGTGCCAGCAGCCGAAACCGGCACCGAGGGTCCTCTGGAAACACCATATATTTT. The whole variable domain, remainder taken from reference TRBV7-6 and TRBJ1-3, is GAGVSQSPRYKVTKRGQDVALRCDPISGHVSLYWYRQALGQGPEFLTYFNYEAQQDKSGLPNDRFSAERPEGSISTLTIQRTEQRDSAMYRCASSRNRHRGSSGNTIYFGEGSWLTVV.

This rearrangement joins TRBV6-1 to TRBJ1-2; D gene uncertain. The CDR3 runs to 13 residues. Between the trimmed V and J ends, which lost 4 bases and 3 bases, there was a span of 9 bases. Germline CDR1 MNHNS, CDR2 SASEGT. In DNA, the CDR3 is TGTGCCAGCAGTGTTGGCGGAGACTATGGCTACACCTTC. Its protein is CASSVGGDYGYTF.

The J gene is TRBJ1-2, the V gene TRBV6-5; tentative D call: TRBD1 (6 bases). CDR3 length equals 13 residues. Germline V gene data show CDR1 as MNHEY and CDR2 as SVGAGI. Trimming cost V 6 bases and J 2 bases, with 10 bases left between them. In DNA, the CDR3 is TGTGCCAGCAGGATAACAGGGAACTATGGCTACACCTTC. It encodes CASRITGNYGYTF.

This clone was picked up a small number of times. The chain uses TRBV9 and TRBJ1-1; D unclear. CDR3 size: 14 residues. V lost 0 bases, J lost 7 bases, and 13 bases lay in between. CDR1 is SGDLS, CDR2 YYNGEE, per germline. CDR3 in DNA: TGTGCCAGCAGCGTAGGTCCCGACGGGGATGAAGCTTTCTTT. Amino acids: CASSVGPDGDEAFF.

This clone was counted once. The rearrangement joins TRBV9 to TRBJ1-1; no firm D call. Per the germline V gene, CDR1 is SGDLS and CDR2 is YYNGEE. V gave up 0 bases and J gave up 0 bases, with 12 bases separating them. The CDR3 is 16 amino acids. The CDR3 spells CASSVDDVSVNTEAFF. CDR3 sequence (DNA): TGTGCCAGCAGCGTAGATGATGTTTCGGTGAACACTGAAGCTTTCTTT.

The rearrangement joins TRBV4-3 to TRBJ2-3, with TRBD1 as a possible D gene (5 bases). From germline, CDR1 is LGHNA and CDR2 YSLEER. This CDR3 is 16 amino acids long. V lost 4 bases, J lost 6 bases, and 20 bases lay in between. The CDR3 DNA reads TGCGCCAGCAGCCCCATGGGGCAGGGTGGGCCCGATACGCAGTATTTT. Translation gives CASSPMGQGGPDTQYF.